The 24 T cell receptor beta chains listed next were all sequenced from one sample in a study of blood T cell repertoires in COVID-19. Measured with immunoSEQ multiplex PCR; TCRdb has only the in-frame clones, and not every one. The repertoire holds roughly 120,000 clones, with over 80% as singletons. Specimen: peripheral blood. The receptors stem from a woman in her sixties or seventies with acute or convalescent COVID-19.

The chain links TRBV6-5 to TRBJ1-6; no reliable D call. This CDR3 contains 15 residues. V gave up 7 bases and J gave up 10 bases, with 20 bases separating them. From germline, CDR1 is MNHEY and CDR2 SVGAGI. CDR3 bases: TGTGCCAGCAAAGGCCTAGAGGGCCTTAACTCACCCCTCCACTTT. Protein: CASKGLEGLNSPLHF.

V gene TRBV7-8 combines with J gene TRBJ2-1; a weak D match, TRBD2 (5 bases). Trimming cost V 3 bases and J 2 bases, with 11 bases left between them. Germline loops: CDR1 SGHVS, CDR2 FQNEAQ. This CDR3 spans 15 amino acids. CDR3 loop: CASSFRAEPYNEQFF. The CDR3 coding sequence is TGTGCCAGCAGCTTTAGAGCGGAGCCCTACAATGAGCAGTTCTTC.

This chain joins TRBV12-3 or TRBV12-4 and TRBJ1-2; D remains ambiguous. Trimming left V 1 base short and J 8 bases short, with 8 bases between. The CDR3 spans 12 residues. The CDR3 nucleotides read TGTGCCAGCAGTTTAGGCGGAGGGGGCTACACCTTC. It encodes CASSLGGGGYTF.

The CDR3 DNA reads TGTGCCAGCAGCAGGGGGGCCAAAAACATTCAGTACTTC. The encoded protein is CASSRGAKNIQYF. V and J are TRBV3-1 (or the pseudogene TRBV3-2) and TRBJ2-4, with D possibly TRBD1 on 6 matching bases. The V and J ends lost 5 bases and 1 base respectively, with 6 bases between them. This CDR3 region has 13 residues. Germline values: CDR1 LGHDT, CDR2 YNNKEL (reference sequence).

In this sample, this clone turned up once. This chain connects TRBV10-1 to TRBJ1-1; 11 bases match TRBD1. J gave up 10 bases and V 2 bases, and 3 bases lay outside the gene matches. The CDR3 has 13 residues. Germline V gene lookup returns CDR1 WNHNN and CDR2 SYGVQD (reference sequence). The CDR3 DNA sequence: TGCGCCAGCAGTGAGGGACAGGGGGCGAGAGCTTTCTTT. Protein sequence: CASSEGQGARAFF.

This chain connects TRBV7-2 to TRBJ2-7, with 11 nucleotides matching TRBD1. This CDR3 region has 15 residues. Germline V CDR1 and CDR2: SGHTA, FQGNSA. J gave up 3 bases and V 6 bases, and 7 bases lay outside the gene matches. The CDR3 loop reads CASSPEGTGGYEQYF. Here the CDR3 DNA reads TGTGCCAGCAGTCCGGAGGGGACAGGGGGCTACGAGCAGTACTTC.

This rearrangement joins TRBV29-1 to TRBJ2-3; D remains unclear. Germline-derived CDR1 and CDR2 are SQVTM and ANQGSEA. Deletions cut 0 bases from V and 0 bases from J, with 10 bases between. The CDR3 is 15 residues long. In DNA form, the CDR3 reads TGCAGCGTTGAAGAACGCGCCTATAGCACAGATACGCAGTATTTT. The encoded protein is CSVEERAYSTDTQYF.

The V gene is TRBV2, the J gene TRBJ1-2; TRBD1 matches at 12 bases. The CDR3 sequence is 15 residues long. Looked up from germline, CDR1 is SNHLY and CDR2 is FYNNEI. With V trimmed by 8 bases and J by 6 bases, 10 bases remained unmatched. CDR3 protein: CASRGQGANRDGYTF. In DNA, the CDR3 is TGTGCCAGCCGGGGACAGGGGGCGAATAGGGATGGCTACACCTTC.

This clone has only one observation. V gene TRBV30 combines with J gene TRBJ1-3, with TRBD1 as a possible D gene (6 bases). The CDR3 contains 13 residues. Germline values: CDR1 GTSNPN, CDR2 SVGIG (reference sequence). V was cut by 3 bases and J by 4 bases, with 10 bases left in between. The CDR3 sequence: CAWSPGVGNTIYF. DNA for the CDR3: TGTGCCTGGAGCCCAGGGGTAGGAAACACCATATATTTT.

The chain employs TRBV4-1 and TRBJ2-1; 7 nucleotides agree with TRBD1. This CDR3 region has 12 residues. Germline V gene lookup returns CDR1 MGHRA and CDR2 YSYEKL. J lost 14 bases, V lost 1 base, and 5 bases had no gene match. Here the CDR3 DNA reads TGCGCCAGCAGCCAAGTACCGGGACAGAAGTTCTTC. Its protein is CASSQVPGQKFF.

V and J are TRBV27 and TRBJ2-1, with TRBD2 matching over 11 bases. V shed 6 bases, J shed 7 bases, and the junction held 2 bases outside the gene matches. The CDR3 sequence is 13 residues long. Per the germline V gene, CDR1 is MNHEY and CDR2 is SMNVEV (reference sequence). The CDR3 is CASRLAGENEQFF. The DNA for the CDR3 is TGTGCCAGCAGACTAGCGGGAGAGAATGAGCAGTTCTTC.

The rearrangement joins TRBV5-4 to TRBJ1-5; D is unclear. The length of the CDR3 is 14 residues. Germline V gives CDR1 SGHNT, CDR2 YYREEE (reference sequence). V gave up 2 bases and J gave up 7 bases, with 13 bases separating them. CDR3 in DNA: TGTGCCAGCAGCTTATACGGCACCGGGCAGCCCCAGCATTTT. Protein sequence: CASSLYGTGQPQHF.

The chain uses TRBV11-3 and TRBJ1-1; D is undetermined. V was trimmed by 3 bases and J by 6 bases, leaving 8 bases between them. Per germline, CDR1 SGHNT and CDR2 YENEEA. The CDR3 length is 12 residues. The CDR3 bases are TGTGCCAGCAGCTTGAGGGATTCTGAAGCTTTCTTT. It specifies CASSLRDSEAFF. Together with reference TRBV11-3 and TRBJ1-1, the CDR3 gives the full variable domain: EAGVVQSPRYKIIEKKQPVAFWCNPISGHNTLYWYLQNLGQGPELLIRYENEEAVDDSQLPKDRFSAERLKGVDSTLKIQPAELGDSAVYLCASSLRDSEAFFGQGTRLTVV.

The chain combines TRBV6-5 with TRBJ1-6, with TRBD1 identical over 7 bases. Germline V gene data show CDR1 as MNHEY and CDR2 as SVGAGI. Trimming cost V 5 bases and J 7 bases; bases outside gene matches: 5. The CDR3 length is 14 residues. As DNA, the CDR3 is TGTGCCAGCAGTCTCGACAGGGACAATTCACCCCTCCACTTT. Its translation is CASSLDRDNSPLHF.

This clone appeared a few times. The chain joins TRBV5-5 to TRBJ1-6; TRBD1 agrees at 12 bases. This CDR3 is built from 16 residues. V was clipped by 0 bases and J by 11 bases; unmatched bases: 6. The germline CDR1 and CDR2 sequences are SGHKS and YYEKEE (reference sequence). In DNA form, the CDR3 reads TGTGCCAGCAGCTTGGCGGGGACAGGGGGCCGGACACCCCTCCACTTT. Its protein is CASSLAGTGGRTPLHF.

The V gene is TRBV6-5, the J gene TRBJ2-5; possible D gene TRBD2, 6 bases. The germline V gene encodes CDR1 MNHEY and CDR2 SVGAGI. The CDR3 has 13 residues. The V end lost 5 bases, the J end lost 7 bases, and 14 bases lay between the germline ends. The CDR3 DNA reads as TGTGCCAGCAGTCGGGGGACCCCAGGGACCCAGTACTTC. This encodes CASSRGTPGTQYF.

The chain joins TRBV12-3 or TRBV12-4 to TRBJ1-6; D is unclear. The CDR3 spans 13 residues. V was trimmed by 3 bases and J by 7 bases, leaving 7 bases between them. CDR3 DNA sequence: TGTGCCAGCAGTTTGGCAGAAAATTCACCCCTCCACTTT. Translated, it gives CASSLAENSPLHF.

CDR3 in DNA: TGTGCCAGCAGTCTAGGGGGCGGCACTGAAGCTTTCTTT. It translates to CASSLGGGTEAFF. The chain employs TRBV12-3 or TRBV12-4 and TRBJ1-1, with TRBD1 matching over 7 bases. The J segment lost 4 bases and the V segment lost 5 bases, leaving 4 bases of the junction unmatched. The CDR3 sequence is 13 residues long.

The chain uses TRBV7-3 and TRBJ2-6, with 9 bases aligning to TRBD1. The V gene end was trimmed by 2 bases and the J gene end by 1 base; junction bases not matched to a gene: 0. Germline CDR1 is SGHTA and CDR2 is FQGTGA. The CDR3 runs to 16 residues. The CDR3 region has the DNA TGTGCCAGCAGCTTAGGGACAGGGTCTGGGGCCAACGTCCTGACTTTC. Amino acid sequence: CASSLGTGSGANVLTF.

CDR3 amino acids: CASSYAGPGDEKLFF. The DNA for the CDR3 is TGTGCCAGCAGTTACGCGGGTCCTGGGGATGAAAAACTGTTTTTT. This rearrangement joins TRBV6-5 to TRBJ1-4; no clear D gene. V was trimmed by 2 bases and J by 6 bases, leaving 13 bases between them. The CDR3 is 15 amino acids. Germline V CDR1 and CDR2: MNHEY, SVGAGI.

The CDR3 protein is CASSLWVGVNQPQHF. The CDR3 DNA follows: TGTGCCAGCAGCTTGTGGGTCGGAGTCAATCAGCCCCAGCATTTT. This chain joins TRBV5-5 and TRBJ1-5, with D uncertain. Germline loops: CDR1 SGHKS, CDR2 YYEKEE (reference sequence). The V gene lost 1 base and the J gene lost 3 bases, with 11 bases spanning the gap. The length of the CDR3 is 15 residues.

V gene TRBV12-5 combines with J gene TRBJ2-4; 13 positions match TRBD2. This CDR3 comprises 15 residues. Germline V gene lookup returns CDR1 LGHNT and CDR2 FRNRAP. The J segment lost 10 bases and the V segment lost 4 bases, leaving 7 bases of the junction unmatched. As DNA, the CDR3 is TGTGCTAGTGGTTCGGGACTAGCGGGGCGAGGGATTCAGTACTTC. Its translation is CASGSGLAGRGIQYF.

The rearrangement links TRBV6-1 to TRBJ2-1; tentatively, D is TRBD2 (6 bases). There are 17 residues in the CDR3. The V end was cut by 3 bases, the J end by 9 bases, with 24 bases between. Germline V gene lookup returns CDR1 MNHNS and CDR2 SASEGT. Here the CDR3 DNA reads TGTGCCAGCAGTGAGGGTGTCGGGAGTCCCTCTCTGAGTGAGCAGTTCTTC. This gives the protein CASSEGVGSPSLSEQFF.

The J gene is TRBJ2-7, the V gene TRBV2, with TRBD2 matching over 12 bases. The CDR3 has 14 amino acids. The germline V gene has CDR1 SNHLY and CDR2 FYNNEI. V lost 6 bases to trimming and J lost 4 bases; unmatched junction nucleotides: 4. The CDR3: CASRRLAGDYEQYF. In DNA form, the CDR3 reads TGTGCCAGCAGGCGACTAGCGGGAGATTACGAGCAGTACTTC. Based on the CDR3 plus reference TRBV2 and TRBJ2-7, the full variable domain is EPEVTQTPSHQVTQMGQEVILRCVPISNHLYFYWYRQILGQKVEFLVSFYNNEISEKSEIFDDQFSVERPDGSNFTLKIRSTKLEDSAMYFCASRRLAGDYEQYFGPGTRLTVT.